This is a list of T cell receptor beta chains from one sample in a study of T-cell reconstitution after alpha-beta-depleted transplantation in children. One entry per CDR3 protein, called by TCRdb with MiXCR from the PCR reads. The profile shows about 230,000 distinct CDR3 sequences, 9.7% of them singletons. The specimen comprised PBMCs from the stem cell graft donor, sampled from the stem cell graft. These receptors all stem from a human donor who donated a stem cell graft to a child with SCID. Both conserved end residues are part of each CDR3. Fields, in order: V gene, D gene, clone size, J gene, CDR3 protein. A D gene is named only where the DNA matches it firmly. Clone size is shown for a subset of rows, as once, few, many or a class of expanded clone.

v_gene: TRBV20-1; d_gene: -; abundance: many; j_gene: TRBJ1-1; CDR3aa: CSAREYRDLEAFF
v_gene: TRBV7-9; d_gene: -; abundance: many; j_gene: TRBJ2-2; CDR3aa: CASSLQRGTNTGELFF
v_gene: TRBV7-6; d_gene: -; abundance: -; j_gene: TRBJ1-1; CDR3aa: CASSTEPNTEAFF
v_gene: TRBV24-1; d_gene: TRBD2; abundance: many; j_gene: TRBJ2-7; CDR3aa: CATSDTSGTSGSFRDEQYF
v_gene: TRBV20-1; d_gene: -; abundance: few; j_gene: TRBJ1-4; CDR3aa: CSAWRAGKEEKLFF
v_gene: TRBV3-1; d_gene: -; abundance: many; j_gene: TRBJ1-6; CDR3aa: CASSQAGSPLHF
v_gene: TRBV12-3/TRBV12-4; d_gene: -; abundance: many; j_gene: TRBJ1-6; CDR3aa: CASSLRQNGAPLHF
v_gene: TRBV5-5; d_gene: TRBD2; abundance: -; j_gene: TRBJ2-7; CDR3aa: CASSWGPGGFYEQYF
v_gene: TRBV2; d_gene: TRBD1; abundance: many; j_gene: TRBJ1-1; CDR3aa: CASSGLRGTEAFF
v_gene: TRBV2; d_gene: -; abundance: many; j_gene: TRBJ2-7; CDR3aa: CASSDDFGEQYF
v_gene: TRBV6-2/TRBV6-3; d_gene: -; abundance: many; j_gene: TRBJ1-1; CDR3aa: CASRVSRMNTEAFF
v_gene: TRBV30; d_gene: -; abundance: few; j_gene: TRBJ2-7; CDR3aa: CAWSVGGEQYF
v_gene: TRBV7-8; d_gene: -; abundance: many; j_gene: TRBJ2-3; CDR3aa: CASSTPPDPSTDTQYF
v_gene: TRBV12-3/TRBV12-4; d_gene: TRBD1; abundance: many; j_gene: TRBJ2-1; CDR3aa: CASSSGQGGFNEQFF
v_gene: TRBV3-1; d_gene: TRBD1; abundance: -; j_gene: TRBJ2-2; CDR3aa: CASSQQGQYPTGELFF
v_gene: TRBV5-5; d_gene: -; abundance: many; j_gene: TRBJ2-7; CDR3aa: CASSLVGGVEPEQYF
v_gene: TRBV5-1; d_gene: TRBD2; abundance: many; j_gene: TRBJ2-1; CDR3aa: CASSFGSGGAHEQFF
v_gene: TRBV30; d_gene: -; abundance: many; j_gene: TRBJ1-5; CDR3aa: CAWSLDSNQPQHF
v_gene: TRBV6-1; d_gene: -; abundance: many; j_gene: TRBJ1-6; CDR3aa: CASSPVGNNSPLHF
v_gene: TRBV11-2; d_gene: -; abundance: many; j_gene: TRBJ1-1; CDR3aa: CASSLGMGFAEAFF